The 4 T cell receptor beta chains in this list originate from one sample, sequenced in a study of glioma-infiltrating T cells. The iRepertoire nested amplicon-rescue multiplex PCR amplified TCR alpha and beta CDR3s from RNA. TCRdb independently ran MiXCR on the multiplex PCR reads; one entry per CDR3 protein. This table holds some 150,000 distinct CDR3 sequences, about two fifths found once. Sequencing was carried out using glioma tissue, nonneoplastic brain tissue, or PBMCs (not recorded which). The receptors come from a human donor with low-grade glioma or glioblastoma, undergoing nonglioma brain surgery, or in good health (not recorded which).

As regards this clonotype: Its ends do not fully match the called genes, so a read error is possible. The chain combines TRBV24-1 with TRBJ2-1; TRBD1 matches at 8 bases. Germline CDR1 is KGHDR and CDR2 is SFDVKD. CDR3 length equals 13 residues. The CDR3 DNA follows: TGTGCCAGCAGTTTCCGGACAGGGCGTGAGCAGTTCTTC. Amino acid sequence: CASSFRTGREQFF.

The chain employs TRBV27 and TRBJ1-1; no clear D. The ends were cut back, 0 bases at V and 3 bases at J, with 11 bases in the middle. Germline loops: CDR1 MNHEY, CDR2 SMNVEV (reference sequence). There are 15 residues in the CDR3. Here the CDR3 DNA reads TGTGCCAGCAGTTTATCGTACGGCGGAGACACTGAAGCTTTCTTT. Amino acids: CASSLSYGGDTEAFF.

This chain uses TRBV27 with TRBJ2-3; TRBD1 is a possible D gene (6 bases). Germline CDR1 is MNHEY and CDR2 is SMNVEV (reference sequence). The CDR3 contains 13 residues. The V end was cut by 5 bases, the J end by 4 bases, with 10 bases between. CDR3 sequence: CASSEQGSDTQYF. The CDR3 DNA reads TGTGCCAGCAGTGAACAGGGATCAGATACGCAGTATTTT.

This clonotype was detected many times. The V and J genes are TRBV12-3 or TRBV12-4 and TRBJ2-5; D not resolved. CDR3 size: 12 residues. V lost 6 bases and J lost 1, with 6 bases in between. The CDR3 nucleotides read TGTGCCAGCAGCTACAGCCAAGAGACCCAGTACTTC. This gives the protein CASSYSQETQYF.